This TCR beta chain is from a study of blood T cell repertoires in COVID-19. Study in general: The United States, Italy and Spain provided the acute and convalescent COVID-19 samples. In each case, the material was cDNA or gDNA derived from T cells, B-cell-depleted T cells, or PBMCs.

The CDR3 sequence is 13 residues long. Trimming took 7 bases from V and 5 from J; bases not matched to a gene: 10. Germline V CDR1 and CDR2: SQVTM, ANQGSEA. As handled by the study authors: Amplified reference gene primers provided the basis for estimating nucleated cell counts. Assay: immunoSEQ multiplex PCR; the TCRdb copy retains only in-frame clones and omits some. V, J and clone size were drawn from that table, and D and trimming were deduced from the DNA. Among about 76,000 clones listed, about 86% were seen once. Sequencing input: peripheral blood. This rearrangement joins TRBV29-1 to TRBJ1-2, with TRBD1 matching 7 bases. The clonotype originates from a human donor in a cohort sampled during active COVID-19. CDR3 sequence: CSALGTVSYGYTF. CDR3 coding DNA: TGCAGCGCACTAGGGACAGTATCTTATGGCTACACCTTC.